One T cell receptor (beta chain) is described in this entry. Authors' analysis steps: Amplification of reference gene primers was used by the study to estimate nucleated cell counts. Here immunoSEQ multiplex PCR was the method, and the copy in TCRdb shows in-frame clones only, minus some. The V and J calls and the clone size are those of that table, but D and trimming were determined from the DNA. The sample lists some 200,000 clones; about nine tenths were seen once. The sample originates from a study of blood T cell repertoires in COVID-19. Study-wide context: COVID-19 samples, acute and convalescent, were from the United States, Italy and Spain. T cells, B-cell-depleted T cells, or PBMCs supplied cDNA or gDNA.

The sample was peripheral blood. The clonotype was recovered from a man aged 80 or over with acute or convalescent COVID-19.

CDR3 sequence reads: CASSLAGAGETQYF. For the CDR3, the DNA is TGTGCCAGCAGCTTAGCGGGAGCTGGAGAGACCCAGTACTTC. The J gene is TRBJ2-5, the V gene TRBV7-2; tentative D call: TRBD2 (5 bases). The V gene's germline CDR1 is SGHTA and CDR2 FQGNSA. This CDR3 comprises 14 residues. V shed 0 bases and J shed 4 bases, with 9 bases lying between them.